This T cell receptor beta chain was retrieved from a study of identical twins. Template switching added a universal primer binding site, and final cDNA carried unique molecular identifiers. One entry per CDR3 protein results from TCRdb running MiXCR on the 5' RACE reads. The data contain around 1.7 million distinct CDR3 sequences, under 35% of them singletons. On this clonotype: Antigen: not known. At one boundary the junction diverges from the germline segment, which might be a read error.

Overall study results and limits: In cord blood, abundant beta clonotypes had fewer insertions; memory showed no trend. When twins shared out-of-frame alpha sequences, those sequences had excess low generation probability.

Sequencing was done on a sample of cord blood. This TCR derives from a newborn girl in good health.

This chain's CDR3 is CTSSLGTDYKTQYF. The CDR3 DNA reads as TGCACCAGCAGCCTTGGGACAGATTACAAGACCCAGTACTTC. This sequence joins TRBV5-1 and TRBJ2-5, with 7 positions matching TRBD1. There are 14 residues in the CDR3. Germline-derived CDR1 and CDR2 are SGHRS and YFSETQ.